This T cell receptor beta chain was obtained from a study of blood T cell repertoires in COVID-19. Study summary: The samples span acute and convalescent COVID-19 from the United States, Italy and Spain. PBMCs, B-cell-depleted T cells, or T cells were the source of the cDNA or gDNA that made up the material.

This clone was detected only a few times. This specimen includes other DNA sequences encoding the same CDR3. The V gene end was trimmed by 0 bases and the J gene end by 5 bases; junction bases not matched to a gene: 13. The CDR3 covers 17 residues. Germline values: CDR1 SGHRS, CDR2 YFSETQ. Original processing methods: Estimation of nucleated cell counts was performed using reference gene primer amplification. The method was immunoSEQ multiplex PCR; TCRdb's version includes in-frame clones alone and lacks a portion of them. V and J calls and clone size come straight from that table; D and trimming were deduced from the DNA. The table lists more than 65,000 clones, roughly 80% of them singletons, with about 9.8% in the top ten.

The sample consisted of peripheral blood. This chain links TRBV5-1 with TRBJ2-7; 8 bases match TRBD2. The source is a woman older than 75 with acute or convalescent COVID-19. CDR3 sequence (DNA): TGCGCCAGCAGCTTGGGGATAGGGGCGGGGGGTCAAAACGAGCAGTACTTC. It specifies CASSLGIGAGGQNEQYF.